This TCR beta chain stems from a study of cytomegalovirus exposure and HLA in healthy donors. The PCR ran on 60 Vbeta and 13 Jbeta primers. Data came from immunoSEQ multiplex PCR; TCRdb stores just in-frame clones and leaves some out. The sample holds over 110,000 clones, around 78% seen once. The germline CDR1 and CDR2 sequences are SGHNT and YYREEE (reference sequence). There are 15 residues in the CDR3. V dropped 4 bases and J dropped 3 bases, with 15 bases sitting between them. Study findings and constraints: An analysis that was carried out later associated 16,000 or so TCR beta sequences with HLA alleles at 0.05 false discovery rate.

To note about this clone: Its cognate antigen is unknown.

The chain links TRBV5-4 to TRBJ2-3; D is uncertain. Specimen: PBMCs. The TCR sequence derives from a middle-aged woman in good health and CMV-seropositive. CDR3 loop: CASSPDARVTDTQYF. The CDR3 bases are TGTGCCAGCAGCCCCGATGCCCGGGTAACAGATACGCAGTATTTT.